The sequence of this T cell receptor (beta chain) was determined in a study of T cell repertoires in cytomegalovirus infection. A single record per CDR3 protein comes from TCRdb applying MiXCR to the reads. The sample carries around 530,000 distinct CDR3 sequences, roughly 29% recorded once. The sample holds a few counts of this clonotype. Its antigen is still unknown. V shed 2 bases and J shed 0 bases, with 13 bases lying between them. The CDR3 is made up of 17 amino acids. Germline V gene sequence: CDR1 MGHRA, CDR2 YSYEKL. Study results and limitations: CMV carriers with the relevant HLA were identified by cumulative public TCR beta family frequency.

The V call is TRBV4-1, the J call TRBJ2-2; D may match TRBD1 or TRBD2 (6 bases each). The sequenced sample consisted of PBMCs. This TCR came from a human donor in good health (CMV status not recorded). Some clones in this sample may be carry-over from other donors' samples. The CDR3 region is CASSQPGGGSNTGELFF. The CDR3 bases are TGCGCCAGCAGCCAACCAGGAGGGGGTTCGAACACCGGGGAGCTGTTTTTT.